This TCR beta chain was sequenced in a study of T cells expressing NK-cell markers. Across the whole study: The TCR beta repertoires were obtained from sorted CD3+CD56+NKG2C+, CD3+CD56+NKG2C- and CD3+CD56-NKG2C+ T cells. Seven of the eight sequenced donors were classified as HCMV-seropositive, and one was classified as seronegative.

As the method of synthesis, 5'RACE template switching with UMIs yielded TCR beta cDNA. For each CDR3 protein, TCRdb gives one entry from its re-call of the 5' RACE reads, without DNA. The ten most abundant clones cover 12% of a sample with some 150,000 distinct CDR3 sequences. Study observations and caveats: Uncertainty persisted over the HCMV specificity of expanded NKG2C+ T cell clones.

Note on this clonotype: Its antigen is unknown.

Sequenced input: blood T cells: a sorted CD56 or NKG2C T cell subset, CD4+ or CD8+ T cells, or bulk PBMC T cells (not recorded which). This TCR came from a young man in good health.

The CDR3 sequence is CASSIGETNEQFF. The chain links TRBV19 to TRBJ2-1. The CDR3 has 13 amino acids. Germline V lookup: CDR1 LNHDA, CDR2 SQIVND (reference sequence). Supplemented by reference TRBV19 and TRBJ2-1, the full variable domain reads DGGITQSPKYLFRKEGQNVTLSCEQNLNHDAMYWYRQDPGQGLRLIYYSQIVNDFQKGDIAEGYSVSREKKESFPLTVTSAQKNPTAFYLCASSIGETNEQFFGPGTRLTVL.